A selection of T cell receptor beta chains follows, all from one sample in a study of identical twins. MiXCR, applied by TCRdb to the 5' RACE reads, yields one record per CDR3 protein. Here the sample spans 550,000 to 800,000 distinct CDR3 sequences, about 7.6% being singletons. The sample was also reused in another study, on yellow fever vaccine responses in identical twins.

Sequences were obtained from PBMCs. All receptors come from a woman younger than 35 in good health. CDR3s include the opening cysteine and the closing phenylalanine or tryptophan. The D gene is left open where the match is weak. Size is omitted from some rows. Given values are once, few, many or a class for expanded clones.

clone_size	j_call	d_call	v_call	cdr3_nt	cdr3_aa
.	TRBJ2-2	.	TRBV11-2	TGTGCCAGCAGCTCCTGGACGGGACCCAACACCGGGGAGCTGTTTTTT	CASSSWTGPNTGELFF
many	TRBJ2-5	.	TRBV6-2/TRBV6-3	TGTGCCAGCAGTTACTGGGGAGAAGAGACCCAGTACTTC	CASSYWGEETQYF
few	TRBJ2-7	TRBD2	TRBV28	TGTGCCAGCAGTTTAGGGCTAGCGGGAGTTCGCTACGAGCAGTACTTC	CASSLGLAGVRYEQYF
.	TRBJ1-5	.	TRBV20-1	TGCAGTGCTAGCGCTACAGGCAATCAGCCCCAGCATTTT	CSASATGNQPQHF
many	TRBJ2-1	TRBD1	TRBV12-3/TRBV12-4	TGTGCCAGCAGTCCGGGACAGGGGGGCTCCTACAATGAGCAGTTCTTC	CASSPGQGGSYNEQFF
few	TRBJ2-7	TRBD2	TRBV28	TGTGCCAGCACCGACGGGACTAGACTCTACGAGCAGTACTTC	CASTDGTRLYEQYF
.	TRBJ2-1	.	TRBV7-8	TGTGCCAGCAGCCAGCAGACACTCACCTCCTACAATGAGCAGTTCTTC	CASSQQTLTSYNEQFF
.	TRBJ1-4	TRBD1	TRBV28	TGTGCCAGCAGTCCGGGACAGGGGATTTCAACTAATGAAAAACTGTTTTTT	CASSPGQGISTNEKLFF
few	TRBJ2-5	TRBD2	TRBV10-1	TGCGCCAGCAGTGAGTCGGGGGGGGAAGAGACCCAGTACTTC	CASSESGGEETQYF
.	TRBJ1-2	.	TRBV6-1	TGTGCCAGCAGTGAAGGGACAGTCTCGAGCTACACCTTC	CASSEGTVSSYTF
many	TRBJ2-1	.	TRBV7-9	TGTGCCAGCAGTAGTCTAAGGCACAGGGTCTATGAGCAGTTCTTC	CASSSLRHRVYEQFF
few	TRBJ2-1	TRBD2	TRBV11-2	TGTGCCAGCAGCCCGAGCAGCGGGGGTTTTTACAATGAGCAGTTCTTC	CASSPSSGGFYNEQFF
.	TRBJ2-3	.	TRBV21-1	.	CASSKVGGGSDTQYF
.	TRBJ2-7	.	TRBV19	TGTGCCAGTAGTATGGTACGCGGCCGCGAGAAGTACTTC	CASSMVRGREKYF
.	TRBJ2-1	.	TRBV14	TGTGCCAGCAGCCAAATTCTATATAGCAGCAATGAGCAGTTCTTC	CASSQILYSSNEQFF
many	TRBJ2-2	.	TRBV21-1	TGTGCCAGCAGCAAACGAGGACAGCCAGGGGCCGGGGAGCTGTTTTTT	CASSKRGQPGAGELFF
few	TRBJ1-5	.	TRBV6-1	TGTGCCAGCAGTCCCGGGGGGATTAGCAATCAGCCCCAGCATTTT	CASSPGGISNQPQHF
many	TRBJ2-5	.	TRBV4-1	TGCGCCAGCAGCGATCCCGAACTGGGAGTACGAGAGACCCAGTACTTC	CASSDPELGVRETQYF
.	TRBJ2-2	TRBD2	TRBV15	TGTGCCACCAGCAGAGGCGGGGGACCGGGACGCACCGGGGAGCTGTTTTTT	CATSRGGGPGRTGELFF
many	TRBJ2-2	.	TRBV5-1	TGCGCCAGCAGCCTACTAGACACCGGGGAGCTGTTTTTT	CASSLLDTGELFF
.	TRBJ1-2	.	TRBV3-1	TGTGCCAGCAGCCAAGGCCACTCTTCTGGCTACACCTTC	CASSQGHSSGYTF
many	TRBJ1-1	.	TRBV7-9	TGTGCCAGCAGCGCAGCAAGGGCCGGGGCATTGAACACTGAAGCTTTCTTT	CASSAARAGALNTEAFF
many	TRBJ2-7	.	TRBV27	TGTGCCAGCAGTTTTTTCGGTGACACCGACAGTTTGTCCTTC	CASSFFGDTDSLSF
few	TRBJ2-5	TRBD1	TRBV5-1	TGCGCCAGCAGCGGGTCCGGGACAGGTTCGGAGACCCAGTACTTC	CASSGSGTGSETQYF